The present T cell receptor beta chain was sequenced within a study of blood T cells in healthy people across ages (dated by TCRdb to about 2015). Notes on the research overall: Template switching captured roughly one uniquely barcoded TCR beta cDNA molecule per two T cells in model experiments. Donors were grouped into four age groups: young (average approximately 15 years), middle-aged (roughly 37), aged (about 59) and long-lived (about 90). Using deep sequencing normalized with unique cDNA molecular identifiers, the study measured how TCR beta repertoire diversity changes with age. To avoid experimental bias, donors of different ages were randomly spread across the sequencing lanes. For two donors (one aged 18 to 29 and one aged 80 or older), the study analyzed two additional independent replicas of 1 million unique cDNA reads from the same blood draw.

The V and J ends are trimmed by 8 bases and 2 bases, leaving 16 bases between them. CDR1 and CDR2 are read off the germline V gene (reference sequence) as DFQATT and SNEGSKA. From the cysteine through the phenylalanine, the CDR3 covers 13 amino acids. Only the CDR3 portion is preserved as DNA: 39 bases, with reading frame beginning at the first base. This clonotype was seen a single time. Its antigen remains undetermined. No base quality values were provided; no much bigger clone lies one nucleotide off. Receptor amplification or capture employed 5' RACE. The sample was run on an Illumina HiSeq 2500. A second PCR of roughly 6 to 11 cycles was performed with a sample-barcoded 5' primer and a J-beta primer mix. A unique molecular identifier was introduced onto each TCR beta cDNA molecule by a template-switch 5' adaptor carrying 12 random nucleotides. Each sample yielded at least 2.5 million CDR3-containing paired-end reads. The Mint cDNA synthesis kit, primed by a TRBC-specific oligonucleotide, was used to synthesize first-strand cDNA from all RNA. After uracil-DNA glycosylase treatment, a first 18-cycle PCR used universal primers M1SS and BC2_uni_R on all cDNA. The authors processed their data as follows. Each sample was normalized by randomly selecting 1 million high-quality reads, each carrying a distinct molecular identifier. Reads with shared molecular identifiers were discarded instead of being binned into consensus sequences. MiTCR, run with a Q25 quality threshold and the strictest error-elimination algorithm, handled CDR3 identification, clonotype clustering and error correction. Lower-bound total TCR beta diversity was estimated with a nonparametric unseen species model using Euler transformation. The public reads were reanalyzed by TCRdb: fastp trimming at Q25, MiXCR alignment, in-frame beta chains only. Each CDR3 protein appears once, grouped with its most common genes and DNA. None of the V and J calls come from the authors' own analysis; TCRdb made them. The sample table shows some 780,000 distinct CDR3 sequences, and about 56% are seen once. Clones ranked in the top ten supply around 25% of the sample.

Study-wide conclusions, independent of this receptor: Conclusive comparison of naive and antigen-experienced compartments was prevented by the profiling of bulk unsorted PBMCs. As age increased, observed TCR beta diversity per million T cells dropped in a roughly linear way, and a significant reduction was already evident by age 40. The percentage of naive T cells measured by flow cytometry correlated strongly with observed TCR beta diversity. Estimates of total diversity based on one million sequenced T cells were considered lower bounds and underestimates. Compared with the aged group, the long-lived group had more naive CD4+ T cells, fewer expanded clones and increased TCR diversity, a pattern suggesting age selection. Donor CMV infection status was unknown, potentially confounding age-related changes in expanded clonotypes.

Donors were 39 systemically healthy Caucasian individuals from Russia aged about 6 to 100 years. Each donor gave ten milliliters of peripheral blood, drawn into EDTA-treated Vacutainer tubes. Ficoll-Paque density-gradient centrifugation was used to isolate PBMCs, with at least 6.5 million obtained per sample. Total RNA was extracted from PBMCs with Trizol reagent, with at least 6 micrograms obtained per sample. For every donor, an aliquot of PBMCs went through flow cytometry to measure the percentages of naive CD45RAhigh/CD27high T cells. The chain was built from TRBV20-1 and TRBJ2-7; the D gene is perhaps TRBD2, from 6 matching bases. This TCR was sampled from a middle-aged man in good health. The sequencing input was blood. The CDR3 has the sequence CSPWGVGAYEQYF. The sequenced DNA: TGCAGTCCTTGGGGGGTAGGGGCCTACGAGCAGTACTTC.